The next 30 T cell receptor beta chains were all read from a single sample in a study of blood T cell repertoires in COVID-19 (dated by TCRdb to 2020 to 2022). Receptor libraries were prepared by the immunoSEQ multiplex PCR assay. In TCRdb, the immuneACCESS table is reduced to in-frame sequences with V and J assigned. These tables do not hold every clone; where another copy was compared, an unresolved V gene accounts for under half, and the others remain unexplained. The sample table shows almost 70,000 clones, and approximately 79% are seen once. Roughly 50% of the sample is in the top ten clones. Sequencing input: peripheral blood. These receptors all come from a human donor in a cohort sampled during active COVID-19.

In its sample, this clone was seen once. This CDR3 reads CASSLGGTYGWNEQFF. Written as DNA, the CDR3 is TGCGCCAGCAGCTTGGGGGGGACATACGGCTGGAATGAGCAGTTCTTC. The genes are TRBV5-1 and TRBJ2-1, with D possibly matching TRBD1 (6 bases). V gave up 0 bases and J gave up 7 bases, with 17 bases separating them. CDR1 is SGHRS and CDR2 is YFSETQ in the germline V gene. The CDR3 spans 16 residues.

For the CDR3, the DNA is TGTGCCAGCAGCTTAGGTAGTAGCGAGTACAATGAGCAGTTCTTC. Translated, it gives CASSLGSSEYNEQFF. The chain recombines TRBV7-2 with TRBJ2-1, with D possibly TRBD2 on 5 matching bases. Germline V CDR1 and CDR2: SGHTA, FQGNSA. This CDR3 is built from 15 residues. Trimming took 1 base from V and 4 from J, leaving 11 bases between them.

This chain links TRBV9 with TRBJ1-1; 11 nucleotides agree with TRBD1. V shed 4 bases and J 3 bases; nucleotides not matched to a gene: 11. The CDR3 is 17 amino acids. Germline V CDR1 and CDR2: SGDLS, YYNGEE. Here the CDR3 reads CASSSGGTGGGDTEAFF. CDR3 nucleotide sequence: TGTGCCAGCAGCTCCGGTGGGACAGGGGGTGGGGACACTGAAGCTTTCTTT.

The V gene is TRBV2, the J gene TRBJ2-7; 8 bases are a match to TRBD1. V trimming: 5 bases; J trimming: 5 bases; junction bases outside the gene matches: 8. The germline V gene encodes CDR1 SNHLY and CDR2 FYNNEI. The CDR3 consists of 14 residues. The CDR3 coding sequence is TGTGCCAGCAGTCCGCAGGGGGCGGAAGACGAGCAGTACTTC. This codes for CASSPQGAEDEQYF.

The chain uses TRBV9 and TRBJ2-7; the D is unclear. Trimming shortened V by 4 bases and J by 2 bases, and 22 bases separated the two germline ends. The CDR3 has 17 residues. The germline gives CDR1 SGDLS, CDR2 YYNGEE. The chain's CDR3 is CASSPHARVPFTYEQYF. The DNA of the CDR3 is TGTGCCAGCAGCCCCCATGCTCGGGTACCTTTCACCTACGAGCAGTACTTC.

This clone was counted once. The chain employs TRBV2 and TRBJ1-1, with 8 bases identical to TRBD1. The V gene end was trimmed by 6 bases and the J gene end by 1 base; junction bases not matched to a gene: 4. Germline V CDR1 and CDR2: SNHLY, FYNNEI. The CDR3 consists of 14 residues. Here the CDR3 reads CASSDRGPNTEAFF. The CDR3 nucleotides are TGTGCCAGCAGCGACAGGGGACCGAACACTGAAGCTTTCTTT.

J is TRBJ2-1 and V is TRBV5-1; 7 bases map to TRBD2. After removal of 0 bases from V and 4 bases from J, the junction contained 7 bases not matched to a gene. The CDR3 loop spans 16 amino acids. Germline CDR1 and CDR2: SGHRS and YFSETQ. The CDR3 loop reads CASSLAQWEGYNEQFF. The DNA of the CDR3 is TGCGCCAGCAGCTTGGCCCAGTGGGAGGGTTACAATGAGCAGTTCTTC.

The chain employs TRBV28 and TRBJ1-5, with D perhaps TRBD1 (6 bases). The germline V gene encodes CDR1 MDHEN and CDR2 SYDVKM. This CDR3 is built from 18 residues. Trimming left V 1 base short and J 4 bases short, with 20 bases between. This chain's CDR3 is CASSLYPDRTRINQPQHF. Here the CDR3 DNA reads TGTGCCAGCAGTTTATACCCCGACAGGACCCGGATTAATCAGCCCCAGCATTTT.

This clone was counted once. This chain uses TRBV11-2 with TRBJ1-2, with D possibly being TRBD1 (5 bases). Germline CDR1 reads SGHAT; CDR2 reads FQNNGV. This CDR3 spans 16 amino acids. Trimming shortened V by 5 bases and J by 4 bases, and 20 bases separated the two germline ends. The CDR3 is CASSPPTDSIFYGYTF. As DNA, the CDR3 is TGTGCCAGCAGCCCACCGACAGATTCCATCTTCTATGGCTACACCTTC.

This clone was seen once. The V call is TRBV18, the J call TRBJ1-2, with a tentative D call TRBD1 (6 bases). CDR1 and CDR2 from the germline V gene are KGHSH and LQKENI. This CDR3 has 15 amino acids. V lost 6 bases, J lost 4 bases, and 18 bases lay in between. CDR3 amino acids: CASSSTNDRRYGYTF. Written as DNA, the CDR3 is TGTGCCAGCTCCTCGACAAATGACAGGCGCTATGGCTACACCTTC.

V usage is TRBV12-3 or TRBV12-4 and J usage is TRBJ1-1; D gene uncertain. CDR3 length equals 13 residues. Trimming shortened V by 6 bases and J by 6 bases, and 14 bases separated the two germline ends. The CDR3 DNA is TGTGCCAGCAGCTCCTGGATGGAGGCTGAAGCTTTCTTT. Its protein product is CASSSWMEAEAFF.

This clone was observed a single time. The V gene is TRBV3-1 (or the pseudogene TRBV3-2), the J gene TRBJ2-5; D call uncertain. Trimming shortened V by 4 bases and J by 1 base, and 13 bases separated the two germline ends. The germline V gene encodes CDR1 LGHDT and CDR2 YNNKEL (reference sequence). CDR3 length: 15 amino acids. In nucleotides, the CDR3 is TGTGCCAGCAGCCCCCCCCAACGAGCCCAAGAGACCCAGTACTTC. This codes for CASSPPQRAQETQYF.

Only one count was recorded for this clone. The rearrangement joins TRBV6-6 to TRBJ2-3; 13 bases agree with TRBD2. Trimming removed 2 bases from V and 4 bases from J; junction bases left unmatched: 0. Per the germline V gene, CDR1 is MNHNY and CDR2 is SVGAGI (reference sequence). CDR3 length: 15 amino acids. The CDR3 DNA is TGTGCCAGCAGTTACGGACTAGCGGGAGCAGATACGCAGTATTTT. As protein: CASSYGLAGADTQYF.

The rearrangement uses TRBV2 and TRBJ1-5; D remains unclear. The germline gives CDR1 SNHLY, CDR2 FYNNEI. V was clipped by 3 bases and J by 9 bases, with 12 bases between them. This CDR3 comprises 13 residues. CDR3 sequence: CASSESLGVPQHF. The CDR3 DNA reads TGTGCCAGCAGTGAGAGCTTGGGCGTGCCCCAGCATTTT.

The rearrangement uses TRBV29-1 and TRBJ2-1; D possibly corresponds to TRBD2 (6 bases). Germline V CDR1 and CDR2: SQVTM, ANQGSEA. The ends were cut back, 4 bases at V and 6 bases at J, with 7 bases in the middle. The CDR3 covers 11 residues. The CDR3 loop reads CSVGEANEQFF. The CDR3 bases are TGCAGCGTTGGGGAGGCCAATGAGCAGTTCTTC.

This clone has a single count. This chain joins TRBV6-5 and TRBJ2-5, with D tentatively TRBD2 (6 bases). The CDR3 is 15 residues long. Germline assignment: CDR1 MNHEY and CDR2 SVGAGI. Trimming cost V 7 bases and J 1 base, with 16 bases left between them. The CDR3 here is CASTTPWDFQETQYF. The CDR3 region has the DNA TGTGCCAGCACCACTCCCTGGGACTTCCAAGAGACCCAGTACTTC.

V and J are TRBV7-2 and TRBJ2-7; 9 bases line up with TRBD1. The V gene end was trimmed by 2 bases and the J gene end by 1 base; junction bases not matched to a gene: 9. The CDR3 length is 17 residues. From germline, CDR1 is SGHTA and CDR2 FQGNSA. CDR3 nucleotide sequence: TGTGCCAGCAGCTTAACCGTCGGACAGGGGCGATCCTACGAGCAGTACTTC. Residues: CASSLTVGQGRSYEQYF.

This chain joins TRBV30 and TRBJ1-2; no reliable D call. Trimming left V 4 bases short and J 4 bases short, with 7 bases between. The CDR3 extends over 11 amino acids. Germline V gene lookup returns CDR1 GTSNPN and CDR2 SVGIG (reference sequence). In DNA, the CDR3 is TGTGCCTGGACACGGGTCTATGGCTACACCTTC. The encoded protein is CAWTRVYGYTF. The whole variable domain, remainder taken from reference TRBV30 and TRBJ1-2, is SQTIHQWPATLVQPVGSPLSLECTVEGTSNPNLYWYRQAAGRGLQLLFYSVGIGQISSEVPQNLSASRPQDRQFILSSKKLLLSDSGFYLCAWTRVYGYTFGSGTRLTVV.

V is TRBV19 and J is TRBJ2-1; 8 bases line up with TRBD2. The germline gives CDR1 LNHDA, CDR2 SQIVND (reference sequence). V was pared by 5 bases and J by 8 bases, with 8 bases of the junction left unmatched. CDR3 length: 14 residues. CDR3 DNA: TGTGCCAGTAGTCGAAGGTCTAGCGGGTATGAGCAGTTCTTC. It codes for CASSRRSSGYEQFF. Filled out from reference TRBV19 and TRBJ2-1, the complete variable domain reads DGGITQSPKYLFRKEGQNVTLSCEQNLNHDAMYWYRQDPGQGLRLIYYSQIVNDFQKGDIAEGYSVSREKKESFPLTVTSAQKNPTAFYLCASSRRSSGYEQFFGPGTRLTVL.

V and J are TRBV6-5 and TRBJ2-7, with TRBD1 identical over 7 bases. The CDR3 loop spans 15 amino acids. Losses at the gene ends were 2 bases for V and 2 bases for J; bases not matched to a gene: 6. Germline V lookup: CDR1 MNHEY, CDR2 SVGAGI. Here the CDR3 DNA reads TGTGCCAGCAGTTACAAGGGGGCTCCCACCTACGAGCAGTACTTC. Translating it yields CASSYKGAPTYEQYF.

In its sample, this clone was seen a few times. V gene TRBV27 combines with J gene TRBJ2-2; 8 positions agree with TRBD1. The CDR3 runs to 18 residues. CDR1 and CDR2 (germline): MNHEY, SMNVEV (reference sequence). Trimming cost V 7 bases and J 7 bases; bases outside gene matches: 20. The CDR3: CASKSPTQTRQGHGELFF. DNA of the CDR3: TGTGCCAGCAAGTCCCCGACTCAAACGCGACAGGGGCACGGGGAGCTGTTTTTT.

The genes are TRBV24-1 and TRBJ2-6; D possibly corresponds to TRBD2 (6 bases). The CDR3 consists of 15 residues. V gave up 7 bases and J gave up 0 bases, with 9 bases separating them. In germline, CDR1 is KGHDR, CDR2 SFDVKD. The DNA of the CDR3 is TGTGCCACCAGCCGCGGGGTCTCTGGGGCCAACGTCCTGACTTTC. It specifies CATSRGVSGANVLTF.

The rearrangement links TRBV30 to TRBJ1-1; TRBD1 matches at 8 bases. V was pared by 5 bases and J by 4 bases, with 9 bases of the junction left unmatched. Germline V gene sequence: CDR1 GTSNPN, CDR2 SVGIG (reference sequence). This CDR3 region has 14 residues. The CDR3 spells CAWRTGKIGTEAFF. CDR3 coding DNA: TGTGCCTGGCGGACAGGGAAAATTGGCACTGAAGCTTTCTTT.

The chain combines TRBV7-9 with TRBJ2-2, with a possible D match to TRBD2 (5 bases). Trimming took off 8 bases at V and 5 bases at J, with 15 bases between the two ends. Germline loops: CDR1 SEHNR, CDR2 FQNEAQ (reference sequence). This CDR3 comprises 14 residues. The CDR3 reads CASQGGLGTGELFF. As DNA, the CDR3 is TGTGCCAGCCAAGGAGGCCTTGGGACCGGGGAGCTGTTTTTT.

The genes are TRBV2 and TRBJ1-6, with 11 positions matching TRBD1. CDR3 length: 18 amino acids. V was clipped by 6 bases and J by 7 bases; unmatched bases: 14. Germline loops: CDR1 SNHLY, CDR2 FYNNEI. CDR3 sequence: CASRPFGRTGGGNSPLHF. The CDR3 coding sequence is TGTGCCAGCAGGCCATTTGGACGGACAGGGGGCGGGAATTCACCCCTCCACTTT.

This chain joins TRBV7-2 and TRBJ1-2; D is uncertain. Germline CDR1 SGHTA, CDR2 FQGNSA. The CDR3 loop spans 15 amino acids. Deletions cut 0 bases from V and 1 base from J, with 9 bases between. In nucleotides, the CDR3 is TGTGCCAGCAGCTTAGCTCGAGGCAATAACTATGGCTACACCTTC. Protein product: CASSLARGNNYGYTF.

The rearrangement uses TRBV19 and TRBJ2-3; maybe TRBD2 (5 bases). The germline V and J ends were trimmed by 3 bases and 0 bases, with 10 bases remaining between them. CDR3 length: 15 residues. Germline V CDR1 and CDR2: LNHDA, SQIVND (reference sequence). CDR3 in DNA: TGTGCCAGTAGTATTAGGGCGGGTAGCACAGATACGCAGTATTTT. Its protein is CASSIRAGSTDTQYF.

The rearrangement uses TRBV4-2 and TRBJ2-3, with a possible D match to TRBD2 (5 bases). Germline CDR1 and CDR2: LGHNA and YNFKEQ. The CDR3 length is 16 residues. The V end lost 1 base, the J end lost 6 bases, and 17 bases lay between the germline ends. The CDR3 DNA sequence: TGTGCCAGCAGCCAAGTCGGTCGGGGTGGGTTGGATACGCAGTATTTT. Translation gives CASSQVGRGGLDTQYF.

V and J are TRBV7-2 and TRBJ1-5; D is ambiguous. V lost 2 bases, J lost 5 bases, and 7 bases lay in between. CDR1 SGHTA and CDR2 FQGNSA come from the germline V gene. CDR3 length equals 13 residues. Written as DNA, the CDR3 is TGTGCCAGCAGCTTAAACTCCCATCAGCCCCAGCATTTT. This sequence encodes CASSLNSHQPQHF.

This clone was counted between two and nine times. The CDR3 nucleotides read TGTGCCAGCTTTTGGTCGGGAGGCACTGAAGCTTTCTTT. Translating it yields CASFWSGGTEAFF. The genes are TRBV18 and TRBJ1-1; D is unclear. V was clipped by 7 bases and J by 4 bases, with 13 bases between them. CDR1 and CDR2 (germline): KGHSH, LQKENI. The CDR3 has 13 residues.